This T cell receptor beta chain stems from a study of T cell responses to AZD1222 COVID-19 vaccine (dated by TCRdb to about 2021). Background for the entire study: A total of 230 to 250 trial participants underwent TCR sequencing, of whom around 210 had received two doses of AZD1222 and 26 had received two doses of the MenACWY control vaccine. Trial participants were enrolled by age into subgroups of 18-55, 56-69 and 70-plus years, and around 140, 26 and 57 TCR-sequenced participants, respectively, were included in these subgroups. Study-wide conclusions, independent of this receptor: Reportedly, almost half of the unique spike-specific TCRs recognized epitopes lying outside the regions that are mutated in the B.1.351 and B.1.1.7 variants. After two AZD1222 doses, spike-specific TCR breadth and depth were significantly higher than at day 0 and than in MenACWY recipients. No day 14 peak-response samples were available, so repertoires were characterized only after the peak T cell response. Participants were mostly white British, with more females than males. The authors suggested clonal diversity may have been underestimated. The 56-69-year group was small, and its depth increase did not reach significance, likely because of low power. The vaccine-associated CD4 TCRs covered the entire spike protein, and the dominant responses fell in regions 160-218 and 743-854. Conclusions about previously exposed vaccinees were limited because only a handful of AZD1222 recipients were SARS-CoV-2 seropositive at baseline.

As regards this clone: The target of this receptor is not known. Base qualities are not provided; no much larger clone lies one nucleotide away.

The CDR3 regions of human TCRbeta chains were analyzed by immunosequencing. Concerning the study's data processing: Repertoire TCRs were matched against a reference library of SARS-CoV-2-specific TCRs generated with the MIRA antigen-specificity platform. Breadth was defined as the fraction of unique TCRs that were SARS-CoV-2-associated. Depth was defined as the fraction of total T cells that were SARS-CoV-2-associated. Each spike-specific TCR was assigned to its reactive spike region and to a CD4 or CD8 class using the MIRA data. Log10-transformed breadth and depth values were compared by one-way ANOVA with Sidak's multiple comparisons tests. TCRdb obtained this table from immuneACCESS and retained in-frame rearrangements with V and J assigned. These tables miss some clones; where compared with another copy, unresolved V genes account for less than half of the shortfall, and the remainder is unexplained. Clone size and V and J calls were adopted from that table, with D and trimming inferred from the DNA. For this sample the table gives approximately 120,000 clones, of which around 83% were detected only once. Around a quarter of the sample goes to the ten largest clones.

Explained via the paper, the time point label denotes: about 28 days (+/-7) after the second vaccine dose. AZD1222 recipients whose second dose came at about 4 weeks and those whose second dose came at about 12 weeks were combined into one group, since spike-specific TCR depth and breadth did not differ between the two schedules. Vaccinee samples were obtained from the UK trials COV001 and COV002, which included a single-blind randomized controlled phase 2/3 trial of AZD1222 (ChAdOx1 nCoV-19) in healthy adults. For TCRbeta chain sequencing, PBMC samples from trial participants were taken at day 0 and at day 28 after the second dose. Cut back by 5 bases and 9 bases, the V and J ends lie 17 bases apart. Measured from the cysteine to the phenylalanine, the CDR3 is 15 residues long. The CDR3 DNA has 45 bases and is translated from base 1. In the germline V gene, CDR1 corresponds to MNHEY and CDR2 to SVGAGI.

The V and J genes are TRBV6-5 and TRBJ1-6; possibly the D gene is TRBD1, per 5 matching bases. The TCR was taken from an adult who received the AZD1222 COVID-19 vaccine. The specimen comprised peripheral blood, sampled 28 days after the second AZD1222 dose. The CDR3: CASSTREAGLSPLHF. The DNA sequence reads TGTGCCAGCAGTACCCGGGAGGCAGGGCTTTCACCCCTCCACTTT.